This T cell receptor (beta chain) came from a study of PD-L1 blockade in urothelial cancer. For the study at large: Treatment start was followed by blood analysis at 3 weeks (second dose) and again at 6 weeks.

Comment on this clone: What it binds is not known.

This CDR3 region has 16 residues. V gave up 0 bases and J gave up 0 bases, with 9 bases separating them. Per germline, CDR1 SGHAT and CDR2 FQNNGV. Study-wide results and limits: Prediction of better survival came from below-median pretreatment blood TCR clonality.

Generated by immunoSEQ multiplex PCR, the TCRdb table keeps only in-frame clones and is missing some. Of about 72,000 clones listed, 85% to 90% were seen once; the top ten hold 4.5%. The time point denotes: pretreatment peripheral blood. Material: PBMCs, obtained around atezolizumab (anti-PD-L1) treatment. The TCR was taken from a man between 65 and 80 years old with urothelial cancer. This chain uses TRBV11-2 with TRBJ2-1; D might be TRBD2 (5 bases). CDR3 in DNA: TGTGCCAGCAGCTTAGATCCGGGGAGCTCCTACAATGAGCAGTTCTTC. Protein sequence: CASSLDPGSSYNEQFF.